This TCR beta chain was identified in a study of identical twins. Each cDNA held unique molecular identifiers, and template switching gave it a universal primer site. TCRdb used MiXCR to reprocess the 5' RACE reads, holding one entry per CDR3 protein. The sample has hundreds of thousands of distinct CDR3 sequences; 10% to 15% are singletons. Study-level results: Beta out-of-frame twin sharing showed a weaker excess. The authors noted that invariant MAIT and iNKT cells could partly confound zero-insertion analyses.

This clonotype came up many times. Its target is unknown. The same data also contributed to another study, on yellow fever vaccine responses in identical twins.

The sequence derives from a woman aged 18-35 years in good health. Material: PBMCs.

CDR3 nucleotides: TGTGCCAGCAGCCAAGATTGGCTAGCCGACAATGAGCAGTTCTTC. Translating gives CASSQDWLADNEQFF. The chain links TRBV4-2 to TRBJ2-1; weak D call: TRBD2 (5 bases). The V gene's germline CDR1 is LGHNA and CDR2 YNFKEQ. The V gene lost 0 bases and the J gene lost 5 bases, with 11 bases spanning the gap. The CDR3 extends over 15 amino acids.